A selection of T cell receptor beta chains follows, all from one sample in a study of T cell repertoires in cytomegalovirus infection. Their cognate antigens are unknown. TCRdb fed the reads into MiXCR, producing one record per CDR3 protein. In the table there are approximately 730,000 distinct CDR3 sequences, 25% to 35% of which are singletons. Sequenced material: cultured CD8+ T cells from PBMCs, taken from culture after CMV antigen stimulation. All receptors come from a human donor in good health (CMV status not recorded). Some clones in this sample may be carry-over from other donors' samples. Each CDR3 is given without its conserved first and last residue. Fields, in order: CDR3 protein, J gene, V gene.

cdr3_aa: ASEADFYNEQF
j_call: TRBJ2-1
v_call: TRBV7-9

cdr3_aa: ASSLGSQTDTQY
j_call: TRBJ2-3
v_call: TRBV5-1

cdr3_aa: ASRSGTAVGSGKNIQY
j_call: TRBJ2-4
v_call: TRBV6-5

cdr3_aa: AISEDRDYQVKTQY
j_call: TRBJ2-5
v_call: TRBV10-3

cdr3_aa: ASSEAVGSNGELF
j_call: TRBJ2-2
v_call: TRBV2

cdr3_aa: ASAELLNYGYT
j_call: TRBJ1-2
v_call: TRBV12-3/TRBV12-4

cdr3_aa: ASKIRGEWGYT
j_call: TRBJ1-2
v_call: TRBV27

cdr3_aa: ASSITSYNQPQH
j_call: TRBJ1-5
v_call: TRBV19

cdr3_aa: ASSDLPGRGDTEAF
j_call: TRBJ1-1
v_call: TRBV6-1

cdr3_aa: ASLPVARTARTDTQY
j_call: TRBJ2-3
v_call: TRBV12-5

cdr3_aa: ASSDTGTGYNEQF
j_call: TRBJ2-1
v_call: TRBV11-3

cdr3_aa: ASSYGRGFPNTEAF
j_call: TRBJ1-1
v_call: TRBV6-2/TRBV6-3

cdr3_aa: ASSYPGPHNEQF
j_call: TRBJ2-1
v_call: TRBV6-5

cdr3_aa: SARDLRGAPAGELF
j_call: TRBJ2-2
v_call: TRBV20-1

cdr3_aa: ASSLTIRWGNTEAF
j_call: TRBJ1-1
v_call: TRBV18

cdr3_aa: ASSIALNQPQH
j_call: TRBJ1-5
v_call: TRBV19

cdr3_aa: ASSRGDSPFYGYT
j_call: TRBJ1-2
v_call: TRBV7-6

cdr3_aa: ASSLRGDRGREKLF
j_call: TRBJ1-4
v_call: TRBV6-1

cdr3_aa: SVAIWDRVYYGYT
j_call: TRBJ1-2
v_call: TRBV29-1

cdr3_aa: ASSLGKAGVATGELF
j_call: TRBJ2-2
v_call: TRBV5-5

cdr3_aa: ASSIGAGSHPYTEAF
j_call: TRBJ1-1
v_call: TRBV19

cdr3_aa: ASSPAASGDEQF
j_call: TRBJ2-1
v_call: TRBV12-3/TRBV12-4

cdr3_aa: ASSRDRQVNSPLH
j_call: TRBJ1-6
v_call: TRBV28

cdr3_aa: ASREIAGVNEQF
j_call: TRBJ2-1
v_call: TRBV7-9

cdr3_aa: ASNKVSNQPQH
j_call: TRBJ1-5
v_call: TRBV2

cdr3_aa: ASSYSDSYEQY
j_call: TRBJ2-7
v_call: TRBV6-6

cdr3_aa: ASSSGQGLNEQF
j_call: TRBJ2-1
v_call: TRBV4-1

cdr3_aa: ASSQTVTKRAKNIQY
j_call: TRBJ2-4
v_call: TRBV27

cdr3_aa: ASSWTETKTQY
j_call: TRBJ2-5
v_call: TRBV7-6

cdr3_aa: ASSQGETGRYNEQF
j_call: TRBJ2-1
v_call: TRBV4-3

cdr3_aa: ASSLSSGGGYNEQF
j_call: TRBJ2-1
v_call: TRBV27

cdr3_aa: ASLYPGVLGSGANVLT
j_call: TRBJ2-6
v_call: TRBV2

cdr3_aa: ASGPGGPGTDTQY
j_call: TRBJ2-3
v_call: TRBV6-2/TRBV6-3